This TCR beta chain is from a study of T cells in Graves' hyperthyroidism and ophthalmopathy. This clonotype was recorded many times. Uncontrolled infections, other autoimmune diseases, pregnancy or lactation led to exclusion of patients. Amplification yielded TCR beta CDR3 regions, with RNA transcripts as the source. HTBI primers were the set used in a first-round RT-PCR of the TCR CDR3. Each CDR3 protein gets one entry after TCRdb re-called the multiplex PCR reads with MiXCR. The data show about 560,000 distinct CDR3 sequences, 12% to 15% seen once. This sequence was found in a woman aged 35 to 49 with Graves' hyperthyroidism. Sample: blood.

The CDR3 sequence: CASSPDRAGNTEAFF. CDR3 nucleotide sequence: TGTGCCAGCAGCCCGGACAGGGCGGGGAACACTGAAGCTTTCTTT. The V call is TRBV3-1, the J call TRBJ1-1; 8 nucleotides agree with TRBD1. Germline V gene sequence: CDR1 LGHDT, CDR2 YNNKEL (reference sequence). After removal of 4 bases from V and 1 base from J, the junction contained 5 bases not matched to a gene. There are 15 residues in the CDR3.